The following is a TCR beta chain sequence with its context. Its antigen remains unknown. Trimming shortened V by 4 bases and J by 4 bases, and 10 bases separated the two germline ends. CDR1 ENHRY and CDR2 SYGVKD come from the germline V gene. The CDR3 is 14 amino acids. The data were taken from a study of cytomegalovirus exposure and HLA in healthy donors. Whole-study context: A subsequent analysis stated that the roughly 130 validation repertoires were run on the same platform as the approximately 700 first-cohort repertoires.

Assay: immunoSEQ multiplex PCR; the TCRdb copy retains only in-frame clones and omits some. The sample includes under 250,000 clones, 75% to 95% seen only once; the top ten take more than 0.85%. Broader study findings: Specificity of three CMV-associated chains for CMV antigens was verified in vitro.

Material for sequencing was PBMCs. This receptor was taken from a young woman in good health and CMV-seronegative. The rearrangement links TRBV10-3 to TRBJ2-2, with D possibly matching TRBD1 (6 bases). The CDR3 sequence: CAISGGLVTGELFF. The CDR3 DNA reads as TGTGCCATCAGTGGGGGGCTAGTCACCGGGGAGCTGTTTTTT.